Listed here are 8 T cell receptor beta chains from one sample, sequenced in a study of blood T cell repertoires in COVID-19. Assay used: immunoSEQ multiplex PCR; TCRdb lists only in-frame clones, some missing. This table has more than 300,000 clones, around 82% appearing once. The sequencing sample was made of peripheral blood. Receptors were obtained from a woman aged 50 to 65 with acute or convalescent COVID-19.

This chain joins TRBV7-2 and TRBJ1-1; D gene uncertain. Germline-derived CDR1 and CDR2 are SGHTA and FQGNSA. The CDR3 extends over 12 amino acids. V gave up 3 bases and J gave up 7 bases, with 9 bases separating them. CDR3 sequence reads: CASSLRRREAFF. The CDR3 DNA reads as TGTGCCAGCAGCTTGAGGCGCCGTGAAGCTTTCTTT. Variable domain in full (rest from reference TRBV7-2 and TRBJ1-1): GAGVSQSPSNKVTEKGKDVELRCDPISGHTALYWYRQSLGQGLEFLIYFQGNSAPDKSGLPSDRFSAERTGGSVSTLTIQRTQQEDSAVYLCASSLRRREAFFGQGTRLTVV.

This chain uses TRBV5-1 with TRBJ1-2; TRBD1 agrees at 7 bases. The V and J ends lost 4 bases and 5 bases, in that order; junction bases with no gene match: 8. The CDR3 consists of 14 residues. Germline V gene sequence: CDR1 SGHRS, CDR2 YFSETQ. CDR3 region: CASSIETGRYGYTF. The CDR3 nucleotides read TGCGCCAGCAGCATAGAGACAGGGAGGTATGGCTACACCTTC.

V is TRBV7-3 and J is TRBJ2-1; TRBD2 matches at 7 bases. Trimming at V came to 4 bases and at J to 2 bases, leaving 5 bases not matched to a gene. The germline CDR1 and CDR2 sequences are SGHTA and FQGTGA. The CDR3 consists of 15 residues. This chain's CDR3 is CASSSTSAPYNEQFF. In nucleotides, the CDR3 is TGTGCCAGCAGCTCCACTAGCGCCCCCTACAATGAGCAGTTCTTC.

V usage is TRBV4-3 and J usage is TRBJ2-2; maybe TRBD1 (6 bases). Trimming shortened V by 3 bases and J by 6 bases, and 11 bases separated the two germline ends. The CDR3 has 14 residues. CDR1 and CDR2 from the germline V gene are LGHNA and YSLEER. CDR3 bases: TGCGCCAGCAGCCAGTTCCAGGGGCCCGGGGAGCTGTTTTTT. It specifies CASSQFQGPGELFF.

This clone has just one count. The chain has TRBV5-5 and TRBJ1-1; D may be TRBD1 (5 bases). V gave up 4 bases and J gave up 0 bases, with 13 bases separating them. CDR3 length equals 15 residues. From germline, CDR1 is SGHKS and CDR2 YYEKEE (reference sequence). The CDR3 coding sequence is TGTGCCAGCAGCGGCTCAGGGATCATGAACACTGAAGCTTTCTTT. Protein sequence: CASSGSGIMNTEAFF.

The genes are TRBV7-7 and TRBJ2-5, with D possibly being TRBD2 (6 bases). CDR1 SSHAT and CDR2 FNYEAQ come from the germline V gene (reference sequence). The CDR3 consists of 15 residues. V was clipped by 1 base and J by 5 bases, with 14 bases between them. CDR3 nucleotides: TGTGCCAGCAGCTTAGAGGTTGCTGGGGGGGAGACCCAGTACTTC. The encoded protein is CASSLEVAGGETQYF.

The rearrangement links TRBV10-3 to TRBJ2-1; 9 nucleotides line up with TRBD1. The CDR3 contains 14 residues. Per the germline V gene, CDR1 is ENHRY and CDR2 is SYGVKD. V was pared by 10 bases and J by 5 bases, with 9 bases of the junction left unmatched. CDR3 sequence (DNA): TGTGCCACCGACATGGGACAGGGTGACAATGAGCAGTTCTTC. Its protein product is CATDMGQGDNEQFF.

This clone has only a few counts. This chain uses TRBV9 with TRBJ1-1, with 10 bases matching TRBD1. In germline, CDR1 is SGDLS, CDR2 YYNGEE. The CDR3 runs to 16 residues. With 4 bases clipped from V and 1 base from J, the junction kept 7 bases outside the gene matches. In DNA, the CDR3 is TGTGCCAGCAGCTCCGGGACAGGGGCATCGAACACTGAAGCTTTCTTT. It translates to CASSSGTGASNTEAFF.